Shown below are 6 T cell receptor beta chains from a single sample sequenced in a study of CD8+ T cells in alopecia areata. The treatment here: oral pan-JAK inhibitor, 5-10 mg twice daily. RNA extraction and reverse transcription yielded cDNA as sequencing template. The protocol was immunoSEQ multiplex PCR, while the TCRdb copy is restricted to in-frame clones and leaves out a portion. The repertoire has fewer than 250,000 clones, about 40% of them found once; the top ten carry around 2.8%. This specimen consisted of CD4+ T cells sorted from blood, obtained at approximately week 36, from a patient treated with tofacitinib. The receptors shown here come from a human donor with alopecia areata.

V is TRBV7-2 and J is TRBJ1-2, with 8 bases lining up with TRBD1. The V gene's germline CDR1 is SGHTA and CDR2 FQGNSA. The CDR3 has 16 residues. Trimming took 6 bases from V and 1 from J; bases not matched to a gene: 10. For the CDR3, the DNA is TGTGCCAGCAGATTGGACAGGGCCGCTTTTAACTATGGCTACACCTTC. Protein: CASRLDRAAFNYGYTF.

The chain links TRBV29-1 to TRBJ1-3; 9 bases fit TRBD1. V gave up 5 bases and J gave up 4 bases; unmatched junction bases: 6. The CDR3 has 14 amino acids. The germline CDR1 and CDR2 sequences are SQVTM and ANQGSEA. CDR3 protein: CSVSDRGSGNTIYF. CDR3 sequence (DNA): TGCAGCGTTTCCGACAGGGGGTCCGGAAACACCATATATTTT.

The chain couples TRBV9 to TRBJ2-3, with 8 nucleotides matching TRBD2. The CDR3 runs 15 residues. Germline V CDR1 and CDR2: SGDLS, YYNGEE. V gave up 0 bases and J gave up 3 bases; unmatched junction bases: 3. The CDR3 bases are TGTGCCAGCAGCGTAGTGGGACTAGTGACAGATACGCAGTATTTT. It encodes CASSVVGLVTDTQYF. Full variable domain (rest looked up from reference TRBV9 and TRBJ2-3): DSGVTQTPKHLITATGQRVTLRCSPRSGDLSVYWYQQSLDQGLQFLIQYYNGEERAKGNILERFSAQQFPDLHSELNLSSLELGDSALYFCASSVVGLVTDTQYFGPGTRLTVL.

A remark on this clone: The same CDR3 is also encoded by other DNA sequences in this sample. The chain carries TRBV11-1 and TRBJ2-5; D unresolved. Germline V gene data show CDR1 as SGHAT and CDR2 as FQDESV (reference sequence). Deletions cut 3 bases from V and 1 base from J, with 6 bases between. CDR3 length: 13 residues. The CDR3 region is CASSFGSQETQYF. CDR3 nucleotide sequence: TGTGCCAGCAGCTTTGGAAGCCAAGAGACCCAGTACTTC.

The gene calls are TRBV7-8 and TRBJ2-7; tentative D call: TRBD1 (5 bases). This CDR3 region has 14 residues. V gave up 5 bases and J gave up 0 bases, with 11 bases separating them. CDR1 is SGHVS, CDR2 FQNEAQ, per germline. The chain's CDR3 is CASSIGADSYEQYF. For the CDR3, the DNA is TGTGCCAGCAGCATAGGGGCCGACTCCTACGAGCAGTACTTC.

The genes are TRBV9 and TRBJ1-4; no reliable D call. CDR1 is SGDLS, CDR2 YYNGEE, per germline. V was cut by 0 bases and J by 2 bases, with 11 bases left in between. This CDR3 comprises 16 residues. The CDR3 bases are TGTGCCAGCAGCGTAGATCCCACCTTCACTAATGAAAAACTGTTTTTT. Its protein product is CASSVDPTFTNEKLFF.